This is a list of T cell receptor beta chains from one sample in a study of T cell changes during pregnancy in multiple sclerosis. The data were produced by immunoSEQ multiplex PCR, yet TCRdb's version contains in-frame clones alone and is incomplete. This sample has tens of thousands of clones, with almost 95% found just once. The material sequenced was peripheral blood, taken after pregnancy. Source of these receptors: a female donor with multiple sclerosis, enrolled in a pregnancy study. CDR3s include the opening cysteine and the closing phenylalanine or tryptophan. The order of the fields is J gene, clone size, D gene, V gene, CDR3 DNA, CDR3 protein. A D gene is named only where the DNA matches it firmly. Size is stated for part of the rows, as once, few or many counts, or as a class when the clone is expanded.

>TRBJ2-1|once|-|TRBV2
TGTGCCAGCAGGCGGTTCGGGGACTCCTACAATGAGCAGTTCTTC
CASRRFGDSYNEQFF
>TRBJ1-5|-|-|TRBV6-5
TGTGCCAGCAGACTATACGACAGAGCTAATCAGCCCCAGCATTTT
CASRLYDRANQPQHF
>TRBJ2-2|-|-|TRBV5-1
TGCGCCAGCAGCACGAACGGGTTCCTTTTGACCGGGGAGCTGTTTTTT
CASSTNGFLLTGELFF
>TRBJ2-1|-|-|TRBV4-1
TGCGCCAGCAGCCAAGGGGGGGTAGTCAATGAGCAGTTCTTC
CASSQGGVVNEQFF
>TRBJ2-1|-|-|TRBV13
TGTGCCAGCAGCTATCACCCCGCTAGCGCGAACAATGAGCAGTTCTTC
CASSYHPASANNEQFF
>TRBJ2-2|-|TRBD1|TRBV4-2
TGTGCCAGCAGCCAAGTTTGGGACAGAGACACCGGGGAGCTGTTTTTT
CASSQVWDRDTGELFF
>TRBJ2-1|-|TRBD2|TRBV2
TGTGCCAGCAGTGCGACTAGCGGGGGATACAATGAGCAGTTCTTC
CASSATSGGYNEQFF
>TRBJ1-2|-|-|TRBV7-2
TGTGCCAGCAGCTTAGTCCCAGGGATTGGTGGCTACACCTTC
CASSLVPGIGGYTF
>TRBJ1-1|-|-|TRBV19
TGTGCCAGCTTGGGGGGACGGGCTTTCTTT
CASLGGRAFF
>TRBJ1-1|-|-|TRBV14
TGTGCCAGCAGCCAAGTAGGGGCCTCTGAAGCTTTCTTT
CASSQVGASEAFF
>TRBJ2-7|-|TRBD1|TRBV14
TGTGCCAGCAGCCAAGGTACCTTCTTTTCCCGGGACAGGGGATCCTACGAGCAGTACTTC
CASSQGTFFSRDRGSYEQYF
>TRBJ2-1|-|-|TRBV5-1
TGCGCCAGCAGCTTGGGGGACACTACCTACAATGAGCAGTTCTTC
CASSLGDTTYNEQFF
>TRBJ1-1|-|-|TRBV11-3
TGTGCCAGCAGCCAGGGAACCGCTGAAGCTTTCTTT
CASSQGTAEAFF
>TRBJ1-2|few|-|TRBV15
TGTGCCACCAGCAGAGATGGGGCAGGGTTTGGCTACACCTTC
CATSRDGAGFGYTF
>TRBJ1-6|-|TRBD1|TRBV5-1
TGCGCCAGCGGACCGGGACAGAGTAATTCACCCCTCCACTTT
CASGPGQSNSPLHF
>TRBJ2-7|-|TRBD1|TRBV4-2
TGTGCCAGCAGCGGGACAGACTCCTACGAGCAGTACTTC
CASSGTDSYEQYF
>TRBJ2-5|-|-|TRBV2
TGTGCCAGCAGTGCGGGGTTGGGAGAGACCCGGTACTTC
CASSAGLGETRYF
>TRBJ1-5|-|-|TRBV6-1
TGTGCCAGCAGTGACCGTGAAAGGGGGAGCAATCAGCCCCAGCATTTT
CASSDRERGSNQPQHF
>TRBJ2-2|few|-|TRBV9
TGTGCCAGCAGCGGTCTTGCAGGACAGATATTTCCCGGGGAGCTGTTTTTT
CASSGLAGQIFPGELFF
>TRBJ1-2|-|-|TRBV6-6
TGTGCCAGCAGTTATCGCAGCTATGGCTACACCTTC
CASSYRSYGYTF
>TRBJ2-1|few|-|TRBV20-1
TGCAGTGCTAGTGCAGGGAATGAGCAGTTCTTC
CSASAGNEQFF
>TRBJ1-4|-|-|TRBV9
TGTGCCAGCAGCGTAGGGAGATTGGGAGATGAAAAACTGTTTTTT
CASSVGRLGDEKLFF
>TRBJ1-2|-|-|TRBV9
TGTGCCAGCAGCCGGGACTATGGCTACACCTTC
CASSRDYGYTF
>TRBJ1-1|-|TRBD1|TRBV6-1
TGTGCCGGCGGTAGGGGGCGCGTCACTGAAGCTTTCTTT
CAGGRGRVTEAFF
>TRBJ1-4|-|-|TRBV12-2
TGTGCAAGTCGCTTAGCGCCCGGTCTTAATGAAAAACTGTTTTTT
CASRLAPGLNEKLFF
>TRBJ1-4|-|TRBD1|TRBV2
TGTGCCACCAGGGGACAGGGATGGGCTGGCGAAAAACTGTTTTTT
CATRGQGWAGEKLFF
>TRBJ1-1|-|-|TRBV5-4
TGTGCCAGCTCCCCCCGGGCGGGGACTCTGAACACTGAAGCTTTCTTT
CASSPRAGTLNTEAFF
>TRBJ2-1|-|TRBD2|TRBV7-6
TGTGCCAGCAGCTACGTTCCCGGGGGGGCCGTTGTTGAGCAGTTCTTC
CASSYVPGGAVVEQFF
>TRBJ1-6|-|-|TRBV4-3
TGCGCCAGCAGCCCCGCGACAGGCCCTAATTCACCCCTCCACTTT
CASSPATGPNSPLHF
>TRBJ2-1|-|-|TRBV18
TGTGCCAGCTCACCACCCCGCGGGACGGTCTCCTACAATGAGCAGTTCTTC
CASSPPRGTVSYNEQFF
>TRBJ1-4|-|-|TRBV2
TGTGCCAGCAGTGAAGGGGGGCCGCTCGTCGGAAAACTGTTTTTT
CASSEGGPLVGKLFF